This T cell receptor (beta chain) was sequenced for a study of blood T cell repertoires in COVID-19. Study in general: Both acute and convalescent COVID-19 samples were obtained from the United States, Italy and Spain.

Clones were read by immunoSEQ multiplex PCR, and TCRdb kept only the in-frame ones, dropping some. The data contain fewer than 350,000 clones, 89% of them seen just once; the ten biggest clones take up 1.7%. Two consecutive negative NP/OP PCR tests, clearance, or resolved symptoms defined Cohort 3 recovery. This CDR3 comprises 13 residues. Germline loops: CDR1 SQVTM, CDR2 ANQGSEA. The trim removed 6 bases at V and 1 base at J, leaving 4 bases unmatched. This rearrangement joins TRBV29-1 to TRBJ1-1; 8 nucleotides agree with TRBD1. Material: PBMCs or T cells enriched from blood (not recorded which). The receptor's source is a woman aged 40 to 50 who had recovered from COVID-19. The CDR3 loop is CSVRGQENTEAFF. CDR3 DNA sequence: TGCAGCGTGAGGGGACAGGAGAACACTGAAGCTTTCTTT.